Sequencing of this TCR beta chain was carried out in a study of T-cell reconstitution after alpha-beta-depleted transplantation in children. General study findings and limits: At around two months after transplant, the alpha-beta T cells were reportedly derived from several hundred expanded clones that came from non-depleted graft cells. After transplant, high TCRbeta diversity at day 60 in some patients arose from surviving recipient T cells and thymic progenitors.

This clonotype was counted ten times or more. Its antigen is not known. Unique molecular identifiers were used in preparing the TCRbeta library. Each CDR3 protein is one row after TCRdb ran MiXCR on the PCR reads. The sample carries some 450,000 distinct CDR3 sequences, over 40% recorded once. CDR1 is SGHRS and CDR2 is YFSETQ in the germline V gene. This CDR3 is built from 16 residues. The germline V and J ends were trimmed by 5 bases and 7 bases, with 22 bases remaining between them. The rearrangement joins TRBV5-1 to TRBJ2-1; D may correspond to TRBD1 or TRBD2 (5 bases each). This sequence originates from a girl aged 2 to 10 with aplastic anemia, due to receive a stem cell transplant. Specimen: PBMCs, collected before TCRalphabeta/CD19-depleted stem cell transplant. The CDR3 protein is CASRRDDSPTGNEQFF. DNA of the CDR3: TGCGCCAGCAGAAGGGACGATTCACCCACGGGGAATGAGCAGTTCTTC.